The 18 T cell receptor beta chains below come from one sample, sequenced in a study of T cell repertoires in cytomegalovirus infection. Using its own MiXCR run on the reads, TCRdb lists one record per CDR3 protein. The table records 95,000 to 120,000 distinct CDR3 sequences, around 31% of them present only once. For these TCRs, the target antigens are not known. This material consisted of CD8+ T cells from cultured PBMCs, taken from culture after CMV antigen stimulation. The receptors originated from a human donor in good health (CMV status not recorded). Some clones in this sample may be carry-over from other donors' samples.

This chain uses TRBV27 with TRBJ1-2, with 9 bases matching TRBD1. Per germline, CDR1 MNHEY and CDR2 SMNVEV (reference sequence). CDR3 size: 14 residues. V trimming: 3 bases; J trimming: 4 bases; junction bases outside the gene matches: 3. In nucleotides, the CDR3 is TGTGCCAGCAGTTTTGGACAGGGGCTCTATGGCTACACCTTC. Amino acid sequence: CASSFGQGLYGYTF.

The CDR3 reads CASSEDPGQPQHF. CDR3 nucleotides: TGTGCTAGTTCTGAGGATCCGGGTCAGCCCCAGCATTTT. This chain uses TRBV12-5 with TRBJ1-5, with no clear D. V lost 8 bases to trimming and J lost 6 bases, with 14 bases between them. The CDR3 spans 13 residues. Germline loops: CDR1 LGHNT, CDR2 FRNRAP.

In this sample, this clonotype turned up many times. This chain uses TRBV5-1 with TRBJ2-5, with 9 bases matching TRBD2. V shed 1 base and J 2 bases; nucleotides not matched to a gene: 6. The CDR3 has 16 residues. Germline CDR1 is SGHRS and CDR2 is YFSETQ. CDR3 protein: CASSLPSGAKQETQYF. The CDR3, as DNA: TGCGCCAGCAGCTTGCCTAGCGGGGCGAAACAAGAGACCCAGTACTTC.

This clonotype has just a few counts. The V call is TRBV7-6, the J call TRBJ2-7, with a possible D match to TRBD1 (6 bases). In germline, CDR1 is SGHVS, CDR2 FNYEAQ. V was trimmed by 5 bases and J by 0 bases, leaving 11 bases between them. CDR3 length: 14 amino acids. CDR3 region: CASSRVTGSYEQYF. The CDR3, as DNA: TGTGCCAGCAGCCGCGTGACAGGCTCCTACGAGCAGTACTTC.

This clonotype has only a few counts. The chain links TRBV19 to TRBJ1-5; no firm D call. Germline V gives CDR1 LNHDA, CDR2 SQIVND (reference sequence). This CDR3 is 15 amino acids long. V gave up 1 base and J gave up 1 base, with 8 bases separating them. In nucleotides, the CDR3 is TGTGCCAGTAGTATAGCGACCTTAAGCAATCAGCCCCAGCATTTT. This codes for CASSIATLSNQPQHF.

This clonotype was found a few times. The CDR3 sequence is CASSLAPGQPQHF. In DNA form, the CDR3 reads TGTGCCAGCAGCTTAGCACCGGGACAGCCCCAGCATTTT. The chain uses TRBV7-2 and TRBJ1-5; D remains ambiguous. Germline V lookup: CDR1 SGHTA, CDR2 FQGNSA. CDR3 length equals 13 residues. Trimming removed 0 bases from V and 7 bases from J, with 7 bases in between.

This clonotype appeared many times. The CDR3 sequence is CASSRGGGYGYTF. The CDR3 bases are TGTGCCAGCAGCCGAGGGGGCGGCTATGGCTACACCTTC. V gene TRBV7-8 combines with J gene TRBJ1-2; TRBD1 aligns across 7 bases. V was clipped by 5 bases and J by 4 bases; unmatched bases: 4. Germline V gene sequence: CDR1 SGHVS, CDR2 FQNEAQ. CDR3 length: 13 amino acids.

This clonotype showed up just a few times. The chain combines TRBV7-9 with TRBJ1-2, with 12 bases identical to TRBD1. The CDR3 spans 21 residues. In germline, CDR1 is SEHNR, CDR2 FQNEAQ (reference sequence). V was pared by 4 bases and J by 1 base, with 19 bases of the junction left unmatched. The CDR3 nucleotides read TGTGCCAGCAGCTCAATACCCTTCGAGTGGGGACAGGGGGCCGATAACTATGGCTACACCTTC. Translated, it gives CASSSIPFEWGQGADNYGYTF.

The genes are TRBV12-3 or TRBV12-4 and TRBJ2-1, with 7 positions matching TRBD2. The length of the CDR3 is 14 residues. V trimming: 6 bases; J trimming: 5 bases; junction bases outside the gene matches: 7. CDR3 sequence: CASRSGGGNNEQFF. The CDR3 nucleotides are TGTGCCAGCAGGTCGGGCGGGGGTAACAATGAGCAGTTCTTC.

V gene TRBV7-2 combines with J gene TRBJ1-5; D unresolved. The germline V gene has CDR1 SGHTA and CDR2 FQGNSA. The CDR3 runs to 11 residues. V was shortened by 3 bases and J by 8 bases, with 5 bases between the two germline ends. The CDR3 bases are TGTGCCAGCAGCTTGGGAGAGCCCCAGCATTTT. Translating gives CASSLGEPQHF.

This clonotype was detected only a few times. J is TRBJ2-7 and V is TRBV19, with D possibly being TRBD2 (6 bases). The V end lost 1 base, the J end lost 2 bases, and 9 bases lay between the germline ends. The germline gives CDR1 LNHDA, CDR2 SQIVND (reference sequence). CDR3 length: 14 amino acids. The DNA of the CDR3 is TGTGCCAGTAGTATAGGCACGGGAGCCTACGAGCAGTACTTC. As protein: CASSIGTGAYEQYF.

The chain is built from TRBV5-1 and TRBJ1-1; 8 bases agree with TRBD1. This CDR3 is built from 16 residues. Losses at the gene ends were 4 bases for V and 5 bases for J; bases not matched to a gene: 13. Germline values: CDR1 SGHRS, CDR2 YFSETQ. The CDR3 here is CASSARGHEVSTEAFF. The DNA for the CDR3 is TGCGCCAGCAGCGCCAGGGGGCACGAGGTGTCGACTGAAGCTTTCTTT.

This chain connects TRBV18 to TRBJ2-2; D is unresolved. Germline V gene sequence: CDR1 KGHSH, CDR2 LQKENI. The CDR3 sequence is 15 residues long. V was cut by 4 bases and J by 1 base, with 10 bases left in between. The CDR3 nucleotides read TGTGCCAGCTCACACCCGGACCGGAACACCGGGGAGCTGTTTTTT. It translates to CASSHPDRNTGELFF.

A few counts support this clonotype. J is TRBJ2-7 and V is TRBV6-5, with D hard to call. With 2 bases removed from V and 4 bases from J, the gap between germline ends came to 12 bases. The CDR3 is 14 residues long. Germline lookup yields CDR1 MNHEY and CDR2 SVGAGI. The CDR3 spells CASSYRTQEYEQYF. CDR3 in DNA: TGTGCCAGCAGTTACCGGACCCAAGAATACGAGCAGTACTTC.

This clonotype was seen a few times. The chain links TRBV14 to TRBJ2-7; D is unresolved. This CDR3 spans 15 amino acids. Per germline, CDR1 SGHDN and CDR2 FVKESK. Trimming took off 4 bases at V and 4 bases at J, with 17 bases between the two ends. The CDR3 DNA reads as TGTGCCAGCAGCCCGAACACGATCAGCCTGTACGAGCAGTACTTC. Its protein product is CASSPNTISLYEQYF.

This clonotype has at least ten counts. The rearrangement joins TRBV7-6 to TRBJ1-2, with a tentative D call TRBD1 (6 bases). CDR1 is SGHVS and CDR2 is FNYEAQ in the germline V gene. The CDR3 has 13 amino acids. The ends were cut back, 5 bases at V and 3 bases at J, with 10 bases in the middle. The CDR3 DNA reads as TGTGCCAGCAGCCCACAGGGATACTATGGCTACACCTTC. This translates into CASSPQGYYGYTF.

The V gene is TRBV4-2, the J gene TRBJ2-1; 7 bases match TRBD2. This CDR3 spans 16 amino acids. Per germline, CDR1 LGHNA and CDR2 YNFKEQ. Losses at the gene ends were 4 bases for V and 3 bases for J; bases not matched to a gene: 9. DNA for the CDR3: TGTGCCAGCAGCCGAACGCGGGGGACCCTCTACAATGAGCAGTTCTTC. It encodes CASSRTRGTLYNEQFF.

The rearrangement uses TRBV9 and TRBJ1-1, with D possibly TRBD1 on 6 matching bases. The germline V gene encodes CDR1 SGDLS and CDR2 YYNGEE. The CDR3 spans 16 residues. Trimming took 4 bases from V and 0 from J, leaving 16 bases between them. In DNA, the CDR3 is TGTGCCAGCAGCCCGACGATTACAGGGTTGAACACTGAAGCTTTCTTT. This encodes CASSPTITGLNTEAFF.